The clone carrying this T cell receptor (beta chain) came up once. This entry belongs to a study of blood T cell repertoires in COVID-19. Measured with immunoSEQ multiplex PCR; TCRdb has only the in-frame clones, and not every one. Here the sample spans over 60,000 clones, about 87% being singletons. The sequencing input was peripheral blood. The sequence derives from a man in his 70s with acute or convalescent COVID-19.

CDR3 bases: TGTGCCAGCAGCCAAGTAAACACCTACACTGAAGCTTTCTTT. Amino acids: CASSQVNTYTEAFF. This chain connects TRBV3-1 (or the pseudogene TRBV3-2) to TRBJ1-1; D is unresolved. V gave up 1 base and J gave up 3 bases, with 9 bases separating them. This CDR3 is 14 amino acids long. Germline V gives CDR1 LGHDT, CDR2 YNNKEL (reference sequence).